This T cell receptor (beta chain) originates from a study of blood T cell repertoires in COVID-19. On the study more broadly: T cells, B-cell-depleted T cells, or PBMCs supplied cDNA or gDNA.

Under the authors' procedure: Using reference gene primer amplification, nucleated cell counts were estimated. Method: immunoSEQ multiplex PCR; TCRdb's copy keeps in-frame clones and lacks some. That table is the source of V, J and clone size, and D and trimming were worked out from the DNA. The data contain just under 65,000 clones, around 76% of them seen just once; the ten biggest clones take up roughly half. The V gene's germline CDR1 is SGHDN and CDR2 FVKESK. V lost 2 bases to trimming and J lost 0 bases, with 11 bases between them. The CDR3 totals 16 residues. Specimen: peripheral blood. The chain links TRBV14 to TRBJ1-3, with unresolved D. This clonotype originated in a woman older than 75 with acute or convalescent COVID-19. The CDR3 sequence: CASSQLQASSGNTIYF. CDR3 nucleotides: TGTGCCAGCAGCCAACTCCAGGCGAGCTCTGGAAACACCATATATTTT.